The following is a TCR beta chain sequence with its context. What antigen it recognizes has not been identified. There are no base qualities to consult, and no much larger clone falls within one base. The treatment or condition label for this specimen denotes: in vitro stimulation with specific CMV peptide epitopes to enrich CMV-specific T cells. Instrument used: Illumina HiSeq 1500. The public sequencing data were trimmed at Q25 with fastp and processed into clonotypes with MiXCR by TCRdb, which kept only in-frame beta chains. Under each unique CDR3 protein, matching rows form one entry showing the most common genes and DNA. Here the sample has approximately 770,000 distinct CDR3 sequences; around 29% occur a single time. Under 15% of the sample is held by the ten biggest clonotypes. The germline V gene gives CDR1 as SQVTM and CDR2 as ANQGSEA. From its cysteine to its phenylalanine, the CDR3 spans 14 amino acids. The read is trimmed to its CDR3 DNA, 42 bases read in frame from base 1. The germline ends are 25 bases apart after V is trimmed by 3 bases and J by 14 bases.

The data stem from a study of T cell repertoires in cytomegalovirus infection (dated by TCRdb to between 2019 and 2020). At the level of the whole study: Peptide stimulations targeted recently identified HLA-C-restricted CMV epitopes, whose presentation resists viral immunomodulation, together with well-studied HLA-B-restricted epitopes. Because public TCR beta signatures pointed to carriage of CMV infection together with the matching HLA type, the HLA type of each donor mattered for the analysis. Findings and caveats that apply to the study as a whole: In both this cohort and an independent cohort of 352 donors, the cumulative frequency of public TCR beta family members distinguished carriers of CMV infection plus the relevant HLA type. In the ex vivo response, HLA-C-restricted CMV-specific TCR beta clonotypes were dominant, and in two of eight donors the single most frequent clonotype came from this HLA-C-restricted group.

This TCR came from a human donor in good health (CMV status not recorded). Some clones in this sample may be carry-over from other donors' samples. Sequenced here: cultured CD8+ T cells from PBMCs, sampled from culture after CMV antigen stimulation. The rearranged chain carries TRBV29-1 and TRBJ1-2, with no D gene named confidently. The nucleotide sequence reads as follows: TGCAGCGTTGACGATGGGTTGGGCCCCTCGACTGAAACCTTC. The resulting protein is CSVDDGLGPSTETF.